A single sample gave rise to the 10 T cell receptor beta chains below, sequenced in a study of technical replicates of blood from a few donors. Data came from immunoSEQ multiplex PCR; TCRdb stores just in-frame clones and leaves some out. The sample carries 55,000 to 65,000 clones, about 96% recorded once. What was sequenced was T cells isolated from PBMCs. These receptors all come from a human donor in good health.

The chain combines TRBV30 with TRBJ1-6; D gene uncertain. Trimming pared 1 base from V and 7 bases from J, leaving 11 bases between. Germline CDR1 GTSNPN, CDR2 SVGIG (reference sequence). The CDR3 sequence is 14 residues long. The CDR3 sequence is CAWSGVAGNSPLHF. CDR3 nucleotide sequence: TGTGCCTGGAGTGGGGTGGCGGGGAATTCACCCCTCCACTTT. Combining the CDR3 with reference TRBV30 and TRBJ1-6 gives the whole variable domain SQTIHQWPATLVQPVGSPLSLECTVEGTSNPNLYWYRQAAGRGLQLLFYSVGIGQISSEVPQNLSASRPQDRQFILSSKKLLLSDSGFYLCAWSGVAGNSPLHFGNGTRLTVT.

The V call is TRBV28, the J call TRBJ1-1; 7 bases are a match to TRBD1. Per the germline V gene, CDR1 is MDHEN and CDR2 is SYDVKM. CDR3 length equals 15 residues. The ends lost 4 bases at V and 0 bases at J; junction bases unmatched: 5. CDR3 protein: CASSSSGGLNTEAFF. The CDR3 DNA is TGTGCCAGCAGTTCGTCAGGGGGGCTGAACACTGAAGCTTTCTTT.

The chain has TRBV5-1 and TRBJ2-6; 8 nucleotides line up with TRBD1. Trimming took 3 bases from V and 0 from J; bases not matched to a gene: 5. Germline loops: CDR1 SGHRS, CDR2 YFSETQ. This CDR3 has 17 residues. CDR3 sequence reads: CASSSWTGPSGANVLTF. The CDR3 nucleotides read TGCGCCAGCAGCTCTTGGACAGGGCCCTCTGGGGCCAACGTCCTGACTTTC.

J is TRBJ1-1 and V is TRBV10-1, with D possibly being TRBD1 (6 bases). Germline-derived CDR1 and CDR2 are WNHNN and SYGVQD (reference sequence). This CDR3 has 15 residues. The V gene lost 2 bases and the J gene lost 1 base, with 11 bases spanning the gap. In DNA, the CDR3 is TGCGCCAGCAGTGAGGGATCGACAGGGAACACTGAAGCTTTCTTT. Amino acids: CASSEGSTGNTEAFF.

J is TRBJ1-1 and V is TRBV5-1, with D possibly being TRBD1 (6 bases). The germline gives CDR1 SGHRS, CDR2 YFSETQ. CDR3 length equals 14 residues. The V gene lost 4 bases and the J gene lost 7 bases, with 17 bases spanning the gap. For the CDR3, the DNA is TGCGCCAGCAGCATCTGGGCACAGGGAAATGAAGCTTTCTTT. This translates into CASSIWAQGNEAFF.

This rearrangement joins TRBV28 to TRBJ2-1; possible D gene TRBD1, 5 bases. Trimming removed 3 bases from V and 1 base from J, with 10 bases in between. The V gene's germline CDR1 is MDHEN and CDR2 SYDVKM. This CDR3 region has 15 residues. DNA of the CDR3: TGTGCCAGCAGTTTCCCAGGGCCTTCCTACAATGAGCAGTTCTTC. Its translation: CASSFPGPSYNEQFF. The variable domain in full, with the rest retrieved from reference TRBV28 and TRBJ2-1, is DVKVTQSSRYLVKRTGEKVFLECVQDMDHENMFWYRQDPGLGLRLIYFSYDVKMKEKGDIPEGYSVSREKKERFSLILESASTNQTSMYLCASSFPGPSYNEQFFGPGTRLTVL.

The CDR3 is CASSLTGGAGYTF. The CDR3 DNA reads as TGTGCCAGCAGCCTGACAGGGGGCGCTGGCTACACCTTC. V usage is TRBV5-5 and J usage is TRBJ1-2; 10 nucleotides agree with TRBD1. The CDR3 totals 13 residues. Looked up from germline, CDR1 is SGHKS and CDR2 is YYEKEE (reference sequence). V trimming: 4 bases; J trimming: 7 bases; junction bases outside the gene matches: 4.

The V gene is TRBV10-3, the J gene TRBJ2-3, with a possible D match to TRBD2 (6 bases). Trimming took 7 bases from V and 2 from J, leaving 13 bases between them. The CDR3 extends over 14 amino acids. The germline V gene encodes CDR1 ENHRY and CDR2 SYGVKD. CDR3 protein: CAIKNGGPTDTQYF. The CDR3 nucleotides are TGTGCCATCAAGAACGGGGGACCCACAGATACGCAGTATTTT.

The J gene is TRBJ2-7, the V gene TRBV29-1; D is ambiguous. The CDR3 has 15 residues. Germline values: CDR1 SQVTM, CDR2 ANQGSEA. V lost 0 bases, J lost 3 bases, and 15 bases lay in between. The DNA of the CDR3 is TGCAGCGTTGAAGATATAGGAGATGGCGGCTACGAGCAGTACTTC. It translates to CSVEDIGDGGYEQYF.

This clone appeared once. This chain uses TRBV27 with TRBJ1-2; 9 positions agree with TRBD1. The V segment lost 6 bases and the J segment 8 bases; nucleotides outside the gene matches: 16. Looked up from germline, CDR1 is MNHEY and CDR2 is SMNVEV (reference sequence). This CDR3 spans 16 amino acids. The CDR3 DNA reads as TGTGCCAGCAGACCCAGCCACAGGGGGCTAGAAGAAGGCTACACCTTC. Protein sequence: CASRPSHRGLEEGYTF.